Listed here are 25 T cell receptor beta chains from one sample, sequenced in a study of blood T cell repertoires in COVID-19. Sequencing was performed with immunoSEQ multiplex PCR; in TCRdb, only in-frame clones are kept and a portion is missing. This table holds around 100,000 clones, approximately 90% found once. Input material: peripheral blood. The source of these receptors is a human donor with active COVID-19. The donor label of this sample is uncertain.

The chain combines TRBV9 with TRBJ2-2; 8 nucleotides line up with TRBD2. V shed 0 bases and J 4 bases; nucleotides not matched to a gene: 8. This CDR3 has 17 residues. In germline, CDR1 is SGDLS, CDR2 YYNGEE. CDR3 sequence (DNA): TGTGCCAGCAGCGTAGTATCTGGCGGGGGGCCCACCGGGGAGCTGTTTTTT. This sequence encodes CASSVVSGGGPTGELFF.

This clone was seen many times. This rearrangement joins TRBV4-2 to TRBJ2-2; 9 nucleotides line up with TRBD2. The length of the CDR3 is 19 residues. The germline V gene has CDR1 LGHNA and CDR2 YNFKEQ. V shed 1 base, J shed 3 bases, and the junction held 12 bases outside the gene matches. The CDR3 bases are TGTGCCAGCAGCCAAGCGAAATCGAGCGGGGGGTTGGACACCGGGGAGCTGTTTTTT. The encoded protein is CASSQAKSSGGLDTGELFF.

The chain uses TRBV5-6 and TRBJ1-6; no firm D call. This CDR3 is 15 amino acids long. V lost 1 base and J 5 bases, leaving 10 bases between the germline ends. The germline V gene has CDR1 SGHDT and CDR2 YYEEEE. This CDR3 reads CASSLIQLNNSPLHF. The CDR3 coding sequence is TGTGCCAGCAGCTTGATACAGCTAAATAATTCACCCCTCCACTTT.

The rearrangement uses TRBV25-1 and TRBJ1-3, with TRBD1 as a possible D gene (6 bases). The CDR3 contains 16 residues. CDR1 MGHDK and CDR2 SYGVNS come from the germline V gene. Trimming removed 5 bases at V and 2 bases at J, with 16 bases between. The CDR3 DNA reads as TGTGCCAGCAGTTTAACAGGGCTGGGGACTGGAAACACCATATATTTT. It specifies CASSLTGLGTGNTIYF.

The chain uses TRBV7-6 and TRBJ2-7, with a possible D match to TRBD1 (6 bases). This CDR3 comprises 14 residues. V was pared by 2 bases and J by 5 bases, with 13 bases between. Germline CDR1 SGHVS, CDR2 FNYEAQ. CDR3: CASSLRQGLNEQYF. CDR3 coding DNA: TGTGCCAGCAGCTTAAGGCAGGGGCTCAACGAGCAGTACTTC.

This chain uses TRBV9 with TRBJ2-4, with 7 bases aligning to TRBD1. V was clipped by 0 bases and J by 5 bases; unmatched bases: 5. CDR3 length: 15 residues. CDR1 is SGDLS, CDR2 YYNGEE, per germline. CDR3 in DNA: TGTGCCAGCAGCGTAGAGGACAGGAGAGAAAACATTCAGTACTTC. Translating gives CASSVEDRRENIQYF.

Here the CDR3 DNA reads TGTGCCAGCAGCTTAGCTAGCGGGGGGGCCTGGGCAGATACGCAGTATTTT. This gives the protein CASSLASGGAWADTQYF. The chain has TRBV7-2 and TRBJ2-3, with 11 bases identical to TRBD2. With 0 bases clipped from V and 4 bases from J, the junction kept 6 bases outside the gene matches. Germline lookup yields CDR1 SGHTA and CDR2 FQGNSA. The length of the CDR3 is 17 residues.

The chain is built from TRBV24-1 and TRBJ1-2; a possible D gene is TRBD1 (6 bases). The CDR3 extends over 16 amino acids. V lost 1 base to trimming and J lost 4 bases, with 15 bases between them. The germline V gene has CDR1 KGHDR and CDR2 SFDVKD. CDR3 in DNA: TGTGCCACCAGTGATTTTCTACAGGGTGAGACCTATGGCTACACCTTC. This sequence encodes CATSDFLQGETYGYTF.

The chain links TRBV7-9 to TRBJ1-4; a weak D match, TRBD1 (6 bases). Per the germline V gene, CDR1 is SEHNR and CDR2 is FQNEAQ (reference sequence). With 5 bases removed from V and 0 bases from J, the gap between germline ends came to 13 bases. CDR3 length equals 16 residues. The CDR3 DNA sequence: TGTGCCAGCAGCCACGACAGGACCGCAACTAATGAAAAACTGTTTTTT. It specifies CASSHDRTATNEKLFF.

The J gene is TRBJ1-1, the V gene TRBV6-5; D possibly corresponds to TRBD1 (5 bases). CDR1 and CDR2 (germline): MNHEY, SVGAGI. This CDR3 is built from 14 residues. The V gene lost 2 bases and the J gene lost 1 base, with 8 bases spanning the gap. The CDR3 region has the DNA TGTGCCAGCAGTTACAAGGGGTGGAACACTGAAGCTTTCTTT. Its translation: CASSYKGWNTEAFF.

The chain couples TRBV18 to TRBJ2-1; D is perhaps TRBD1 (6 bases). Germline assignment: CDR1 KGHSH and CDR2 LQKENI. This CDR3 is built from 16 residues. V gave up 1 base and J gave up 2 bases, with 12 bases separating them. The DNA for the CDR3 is TGTGCCAGCTCACCACTCACAGGGCTCACCTACAATGAGCAGTTCTTC. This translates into CASSPLTGLTYNEQFF. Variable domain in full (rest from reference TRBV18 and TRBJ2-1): NAGVMQNPRHLVRRRGQEARLRCSPMKGHSHVYWYRQLPEEGLKFMVYLQKENIIDESGMPKERFSAEFPKEGPSILRIQQVVRGDSAAYFCASSPLTGLTYNEQFFGPGTRLTVL.

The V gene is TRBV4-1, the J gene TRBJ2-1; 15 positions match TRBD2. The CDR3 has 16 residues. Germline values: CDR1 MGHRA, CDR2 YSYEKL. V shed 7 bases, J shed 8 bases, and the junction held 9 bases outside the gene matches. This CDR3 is CASTPQGLAGGDEQFF. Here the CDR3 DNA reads TGCGCCAGCACGCCGCAGGGACTAGCGGGGGGCGATGAGCAGTTCTTC.

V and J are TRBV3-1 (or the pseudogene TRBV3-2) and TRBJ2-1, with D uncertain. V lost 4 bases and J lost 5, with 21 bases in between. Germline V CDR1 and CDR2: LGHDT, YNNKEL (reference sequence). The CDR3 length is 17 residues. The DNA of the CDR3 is TGTGCCAGCAGCCCTCGACATGGGCGTACCTTACACAATGAGCAGTTCTTC. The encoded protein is CASSPRHGRTLHNEQFF.

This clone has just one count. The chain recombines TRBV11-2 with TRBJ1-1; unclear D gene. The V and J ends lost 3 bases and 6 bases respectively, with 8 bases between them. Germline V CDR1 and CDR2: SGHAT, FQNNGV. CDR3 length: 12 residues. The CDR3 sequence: CASSLVGPEAFF. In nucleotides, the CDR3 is TGTGCCAGCAGCTTGGTGGGCCCTGAAGCTTTCTTT. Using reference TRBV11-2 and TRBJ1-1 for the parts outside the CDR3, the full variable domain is EAGVAQSPRYKIIEKRQSVAFWCNPISGHATLYWYQQILGQGPKLLIQFQNNGVVDDSQLPKDRFSAERLKGVDSTLKIQPAKLEDSAVYLCASSLVGPEAFFGQGTRLTVV.

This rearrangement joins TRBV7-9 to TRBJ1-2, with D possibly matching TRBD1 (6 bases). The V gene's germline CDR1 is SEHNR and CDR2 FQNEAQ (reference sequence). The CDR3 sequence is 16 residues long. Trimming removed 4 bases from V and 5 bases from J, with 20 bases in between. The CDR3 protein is CASSSTYRVLVYGYTF. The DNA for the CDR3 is TGTGCCAGCAGCTCGACCTACAGGGTATTAGTGTATGGCTACACCTTC.

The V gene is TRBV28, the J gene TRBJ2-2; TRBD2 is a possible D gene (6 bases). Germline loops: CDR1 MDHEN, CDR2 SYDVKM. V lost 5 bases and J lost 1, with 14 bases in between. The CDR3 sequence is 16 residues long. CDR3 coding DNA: TGTGCCAGCAGTCCCTCGGGGAGGAAGAACACCGGGGAGCTGTTTTTT. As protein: CASSPSGRKNTGELFF. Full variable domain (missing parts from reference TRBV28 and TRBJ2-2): DVKVTQSSRYLVKRTGEKVFLECVQDMDHENMFWYRQDPGLGLRLIYFSYDVKMKEKGDIPEGYSVSREKKERFSLILESASTNQTSMYLCASSPSGRKNTGELFFGEGSRLTVL.

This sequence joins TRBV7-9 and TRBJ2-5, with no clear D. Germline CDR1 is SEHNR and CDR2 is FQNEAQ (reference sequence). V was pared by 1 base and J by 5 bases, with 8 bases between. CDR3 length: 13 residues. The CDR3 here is CASSLGGYETQYF. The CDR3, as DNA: TGTGCCAGCAGCTTAGGAGGTTATGAGACCCAGTACTTC.

CDR3 protein: CASSEISFTQNTEAFF. CDR3 coding DNA: TGTGCCAGCAGTGAAATCTCCTTCACACAGAACACTGAAGCTTTCTTT. V gene TRBV6-1 combines with J gene TRBJ1-1; D gene uncertain. CDR1 is MNHNS and CDR2 is SASEGT in the germline V gene. The CDR3 consists of 16 residues. V was shortened by 2 bases and J by 1 base, with 14 bases between the two germline ends.

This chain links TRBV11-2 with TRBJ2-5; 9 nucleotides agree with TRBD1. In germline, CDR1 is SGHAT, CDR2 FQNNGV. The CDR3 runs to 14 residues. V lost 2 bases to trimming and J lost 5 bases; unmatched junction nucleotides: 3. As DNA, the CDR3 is TGTGCCAGCAGCTTAACAGGGGGCTTGGAGACCCAGTACTTC. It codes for CASSLTGGLETQYF.

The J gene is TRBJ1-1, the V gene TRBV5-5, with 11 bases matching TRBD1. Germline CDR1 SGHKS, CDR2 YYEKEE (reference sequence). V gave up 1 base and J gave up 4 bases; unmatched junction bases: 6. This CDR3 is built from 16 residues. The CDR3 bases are TGTGCCAGCAGCTTGAGGACAGGGGGCAGGAGCACTGAAGCTTTCTTT. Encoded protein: CASSLRTGGRSTEAFF.

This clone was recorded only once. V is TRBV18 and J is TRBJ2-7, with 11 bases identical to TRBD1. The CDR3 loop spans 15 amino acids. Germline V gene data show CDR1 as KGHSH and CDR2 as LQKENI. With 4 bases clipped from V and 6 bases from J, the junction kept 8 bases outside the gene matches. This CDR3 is CASSRGQGGTVEQYF. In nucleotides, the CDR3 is TGTGCCAGCTCACGGGGACAGGGGGGGACCGTCGAGCAGTACTTC.

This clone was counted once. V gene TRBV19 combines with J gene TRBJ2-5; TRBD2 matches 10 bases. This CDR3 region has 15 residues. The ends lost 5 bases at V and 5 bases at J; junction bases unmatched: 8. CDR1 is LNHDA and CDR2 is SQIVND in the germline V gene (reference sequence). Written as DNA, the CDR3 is TGTGCCAGTAGTCCCCGAGCGGGGGGGCCGGAGACCCAGTACTTC. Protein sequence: CASSPRAGGPETQYF.

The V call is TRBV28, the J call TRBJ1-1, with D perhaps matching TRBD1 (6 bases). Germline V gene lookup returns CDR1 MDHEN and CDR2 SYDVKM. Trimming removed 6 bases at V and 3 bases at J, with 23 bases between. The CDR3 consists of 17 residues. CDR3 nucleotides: TGTGCCAGCAGCTTTACCGGGACAAGAGGGGTTGACACTGAAGCTTTCTTT. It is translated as CASSFTGTRGVDTEAFF.

The CDR3 bases are TGTGCTAGTGGCCCCGGACAGGGGTCGCGGTACTTC. This encodes CASGPGQGSRYF. This chain joins TRBV12-5 and TRBJ2-7, with 9 bases identical to TRBD1. V lost 6 bases, J lost 12 bases, and 9 bases stayed unmatched. The CDR3 has 12 amino acids. Germline loops: CDR1 LGHNT, CDR2 FRNRAP.

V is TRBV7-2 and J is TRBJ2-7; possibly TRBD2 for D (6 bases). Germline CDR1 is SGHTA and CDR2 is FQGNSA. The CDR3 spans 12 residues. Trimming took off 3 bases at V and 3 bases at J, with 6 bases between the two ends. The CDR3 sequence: CASSLTSYEQYF. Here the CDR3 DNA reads TGTGCCAGCAGCTTGACTAGCTACGAGCAGTACTTC. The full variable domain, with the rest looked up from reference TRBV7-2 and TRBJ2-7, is GAGVSQSPSNKVTEKGKDVELRCDPISGHTALYWYRQSLGQGLEFLIYFQGNSAPDKSGLPSDRFSAERTGGSVSTLTIQRTQQEDSAVYLCASSLTSYEQYFGPGTRLTVT.